The 14 T cell receptor beta chains in this list originate from one sample, sequenced in a study of blood T cells in healthy people across ages. PCR was performed a second time for roughly 6 to 12 cycles using a sample-barcoded 5' primer and a J-beta primer mix. TCRdb called the 5' RACE reads again in MiXCR, with one record for every CDR3 protein. The sample gives more than 900,000 distinct CDR3 sequences, about 23% of which show up once; less than 0.75% is in the top ten. This sample was also put to use in a study of T cells of mothers and their children.

Sequenced sample: blood. The receptors were sampled from a girl aged 2 to 10 in good health.

V usage is TRBV20-1 and J usage is TRBJ1-2, with 7 bases lining up with TRBD1. CDR1 DFQATT and CDR2 SNEGSKA come from the germline V gene (reference sequence). Trimming took 3 bases from V and 4 from J; bases not matched to a gene: 5. The CDR3 spans 13 residues. CDR3 sequence (DNA): TGCAGTGCTAGGAGCCGGGACAGCTATGGCTACACCTTC. Translating gives CSARSRDSYGYTF.

The chain couples TRBV5-1 to TRBJ2-5; 10 bases match TRBD2. Germline CDR1 SGHRS, CDR2 YFSETQ. This CDR3 has 16 residues. The trim removed 0 bases at V and 4 bases at J, leaving 6 bases unmatched. DNA for the CDR3: TGCGCCAGCAGCTTGGTGATAAGCGGGGGGGGAGAGACCCAGTACTTC. Protein: CASSLVISGGGETQYF.

This clonotype was recorded a few times. The chain combines TRBV2 with TRBJ2-1, with 12 bases that match TRBD2. CDR3 size: 17 residues. V shed 7 bases and J 7 bases; nucleotides not matched to a gene: 14. CDR1 is SNHLY and CDR2 is FYNNEI in the germline V gene. CDR3 residues: CASMGGLAGGNVNEQFF. The CDR3 nucleotides are TGTGCCAGCATGGGTGGGCTAGCGGGAGGGAATGTAAATGAGCAGTTCTTC.

The gene calls are TRBV12-3 or TRBV12-4 and TRBJ1-2, with a tentative D call TRBD1 (6 bases). The CDR3 totals 16 residues. V shed 6 bases and J shed 0 bases, with 17 bases lying between them. The CDR3 protein is CASRPQGIRANYGYTF. CDR3 DNA sequence: TGTGCCAGCAGGCCACAGGGTATCAGGGCTAACTATGGCTACACCTTC.

The rearrangement uses TRBV7-3 and TRBJ2-5; D call uncertain. The V gene lost 1 base and the J gene lost 7 bases, with 13 bases spanning the gap. The CDR3 consists of 14 residues. Germline CDR1 reads SGHTA; CDR2 reads FQGTGA. For the CDR3, the DNA is TGTGCCAGCAGCTTAAGTAGTGCGGTTGGGACCCAGTACTTC. It is translated as CASSLSSAVGTQYF. The whole variable domain, filled in from reference TRBV7-3 and TRBJ2-5, reads GAGVSQTPSNKVTEKGKYVELRCDPISGHTALYWYRQSLGQGPEFLIYFQGTGAADDSGLPNDRFFAVRPEGSVSTLKIQRTERGDSAVYLCASSLSSAVGTQYFGPGTRLLVL.

The chain is built from TRBV5-6 and TRBJ2-7; TRBD2 matches 7 bases. The CDR3 totals 13 residues. The trim removed 4 bases at V and 6 bases at J, leaving 7 bases unmatched. Germline loops: CDR1 SGHDT, CDR2 YYEEEE. The CDR3, as DNA: TGTGCCAGCAGCCTCTATGGCGGGGGCGAGCAGTACTTC. Translation gives CASSLYGGGEQYF.

The chain recombines TRBV28 with TRBJ2-3, with 7 bases lining up with TRBD2. Unmatched junction bases numbered 8, after V lost 3 bases and J lost 5 bases. CDR3 length equals 15 residues. From germline, CDR1 is MDHEN and CDR2 SYDVKM. CDR3 nucleotides: TGTGCCAGCAGTTTTGGTCTAGCGGAATTAGATACGCAGTATTTT. It codes for CASSFGLAELDTQYF. The entire variable domain, with the rest obtained from reference TRBV28 and TRBJ2-3, is as follows: DVKVTQSSRYLVKRTGEKVFLECVQDMDHENMFWYRQDPGLGLRLIYFSYDVKMKEKGDIPEGYSVSREKKERFSLILESASTNQTSMYLCASSFGLAELDTQYFGPGTRLTVL.

This chain uses TRBV29-1 with TRBJ2-1, with D perhaps matching TRBD2 (6 bases). The germline gives CDR1 SQVTM, CDR2 ANQGSEA. The CDR3 is 14 residues long. The germline V and J ends were trimmed by 5 bases and 7 bases, with 18 bases remaining between them. DNA for the CDR3: TGCAGCGTTTTTAGCGGTCGCTCGGGGAATGAGCAGTTCTTC. Translation gives CSVFSGRSGNEQFF.

This clonotype was detected a few times. At one end, the junction sequence differs from germline, possibly due to a read error. The CDR3 nucleotides read TGTGCCAGCAGCTTACCCCAAACCGGGGAGCCGTTTTTT. It yields the protein CASSLPQTGEPFF. V and J are TRBV7-3 and TRBJ2-2, with D possibly being TRBD2 (5 bases). The CDR3 covers 13 residues. Germline V gives CDR1 SGHTA, CDR2 FQGTGA. Complete variable domain (other parts from reference TRBV7-3 and TRBJ2-2): GAGVSQTPSNKVTEKGKYVELRCDPISGHTALYWYRQSLGQGPEFLIYFQGTGAADDSGLPNDRFFAVRPEGSVSTLKIQRTERGDSAVYLCASSLPQTGEPFFGEGSRLTVL.

A few counts support this clonotype. The V call is TRBV11-2, the J call TRBJ1-6; 7 bases align to TRBD1. Germline V gene sequence: CDR1 SGHAT, CDR2 FQNNGV. The CDR3 extends over 18 amino acids. Germline trimming cut 0 bases from V and 6 bases from J; bases unmatched to any gene: 11. The CDR3 nucleotides are TGTGCCAGCAGCTTAGACCTCCTGGGGGGGACAGCTAATTCACCCCTCCACTTT. Translating it yields CASSLDLLGGTANSPLHF.

This chain links TRBV6-6 with TRBJ2-7; no definite D call. V shed 7 bases and J shed 5 bases, with 12 bases lying between them. The CDR3 runs to 12 residues. Germline CDR1 reads MNHNY; CDR2 reads SVGAGI (reference sequence). The CDR3 region has the DNA TGTGCCAGCAATTTCATCGGCGACGAGCAGTACTTC. Its protein product is CASNFIGDEQYF.

Only a few counts were recorded for this clonotype. The chain is built from TRBV7-2 and TRBJ2-5; possible D gene TRBD2, 5 bases. The CDR3 sequence is 17 residues long. The V end lost 5 bases, the J end lost 3 bases, and 22 bases lay between the germline ends. The germline gives CDR1 SGHTA, CDR2 FQGNSA. Here the CDR3 DNA reads TGTGCCAGCAGCGCGGGTGCGGGCGGCCCCGGCGAAGAGACCCAGTACTTC. It is translated as CASSAGAGGPGEETQYF.

This CDR3 reads CASSPKSGGRGGEQYF. CDR3 bases: TGTGCCAGCAGCCCCAAGAGTGGCGGGAGGGGAGGCGAGCAGTACTTC. The V call is TRBV7-2, the J call TRBJ2-7; 9 nucleotides align to TRBD2. The CDR3 totals 16 residues. In germline, CDR1 is SGHTA, CDR2 FQGNSA. Trimming at V came to 5 bases and at J to 6 bases, leaving 14 bases not matched to a gene.

The sample holds one count of this clonotype. The chain combines TRBV5-1 with TRBJ2-4; TRBD1 aligns across 8 bases. Germline V gene data show CDR1 as SGHRS and CDR2 as YFSETQ. This CDR3 is 12 amino acids long. V dropped 5 bases and J dropped 7; count of bases not matched to a gene: 2. DNA of the CDR3: TGCGCCAGCAGAGGGGACAGGAACATTCAGTACTTC. This gives the protein CASRGDRNIQYF.